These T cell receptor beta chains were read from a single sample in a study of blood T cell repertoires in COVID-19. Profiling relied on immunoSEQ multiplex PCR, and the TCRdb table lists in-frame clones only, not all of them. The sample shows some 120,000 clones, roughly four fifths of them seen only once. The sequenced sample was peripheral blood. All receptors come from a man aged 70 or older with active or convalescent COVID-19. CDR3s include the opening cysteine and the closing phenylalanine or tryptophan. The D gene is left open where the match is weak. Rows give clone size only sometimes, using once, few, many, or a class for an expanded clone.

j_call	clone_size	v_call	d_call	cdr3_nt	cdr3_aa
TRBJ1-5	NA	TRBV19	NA	TGTGCCAGTAGTAGCAGGGGACATGGAAGCAATCAGCCCCAGCATTTT	CASSSRGHGSNQPQHF
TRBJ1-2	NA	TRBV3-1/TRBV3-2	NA	TGTGCCAGCAGCCAACAGGGGAACTATGGCTACACCTTC	CASSQQGNYGYTF
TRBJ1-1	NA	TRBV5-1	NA	TGCGCCAGCAGCTTGGACAGGGAGAGAATTTCTTTCTTT	CASSLDRERISFF
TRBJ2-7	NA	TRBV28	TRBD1	TGTGCCAGCAGTTCCCGGACAGGGGGTAACGAGCAGTACTTC	CASSSRTGGNEQYF
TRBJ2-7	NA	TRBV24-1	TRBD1	TGTGCCACCAGTGAGGCCGGGACAGCTCGATACGAGCAGTACTTC	CATSEAGTARYEQYF
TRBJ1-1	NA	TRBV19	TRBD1	TGTGCCAGTAGTATAGTGTTCCAGCTTGGACAGGGGGGCACTGAAGCTTTCTTT	CASSIVFQLGQGGTEAFF
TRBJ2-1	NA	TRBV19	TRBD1	TGTGCCAGTAGTACGGGACAGACAGACTACAATGAGCAGTTCTTC	CASSTGQTDYNEQFF
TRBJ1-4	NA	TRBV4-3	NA	TGCGCCAGCAGCCAAGCAGGGGCCCCCGTCGGTGAAAAACTGTTTTTT	CASSQAGAPVGEKLFF
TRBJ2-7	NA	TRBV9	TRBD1	TGTGCCAGCAGCCCACGGGACAGGGGCACCAACGAGCAGTACTTC	CASSPRDRGTNEQYF
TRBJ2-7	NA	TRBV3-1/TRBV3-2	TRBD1	TGTGCCAGCAGGCAAGGGACAGCTCCGGGTGAGCAGTACTTC	CASRQGTAPGEQYF
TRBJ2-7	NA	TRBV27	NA	TGTGCCAGCAGTTTATCGTTCTCGGGATCCGATTCCTACGAGCAGTACTTC	CASSLSFSGSDSYEQYF
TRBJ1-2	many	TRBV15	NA	TGTGCCACCAGCAGAGATAGTCAGGGGAGCTATGGCTACACCTTC	CATSRDSQGSYGYTF
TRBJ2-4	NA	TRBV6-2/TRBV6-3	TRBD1	TGTGCCAGCAGTTACGCGAGACAGGGGGGAAACATTCAGTACTTC	CASSYARQGGNIQYF
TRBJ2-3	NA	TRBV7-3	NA	TGTGCCAGCAGCTTAGTCCCGGGATACACAGATACGCAGTATTTT	CASSLVPGYTDTQYF
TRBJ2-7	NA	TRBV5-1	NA	TGCGCCAGCAGACAGGGCAGCTCCTACGAGCAGTACTTC	CASRQGSSYEQYF
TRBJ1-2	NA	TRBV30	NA	TGTGCCTGGAGGCCTCCGGGAGGTGGCTACACCTTC	CAWRPPGGGYTF
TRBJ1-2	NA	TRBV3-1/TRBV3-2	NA	TGTGCCAGCAGCCAAGATCGGGGATGGGATGGCTACACCTTC	CASSQDRGWDGYTF
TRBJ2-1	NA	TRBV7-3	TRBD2	TGTGCCAGCAGCTTAATGGGACTAGCGGGGGGATACAATGAGCAGTTCTTC	CASSLMGLAGGYNEQFF
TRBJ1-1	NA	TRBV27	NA	TGTGCCAGCAGGCCAGGTCAGGGGCTGAACACTGAAGCTTTCTTT	CASRPGQGLNTEAFF
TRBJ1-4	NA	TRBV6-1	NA	TGTGCCAGCAGTGGCTACAGTACTGCAACTAATGAAAAACTGTTTTTT	CASSGYSTATNEKLFF
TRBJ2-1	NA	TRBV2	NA	TGTGCCAGCACACAGGATCAGGGGTACAATGAGCAGTTCTTC	CASTQDQGYNEQFF
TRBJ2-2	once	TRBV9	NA	TGTGCCAGCAGCGTAGGAGGGAGAGGCGGGGAGCTGTTTTTT	CASSVGGRGGELFF
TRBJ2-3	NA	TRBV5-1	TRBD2	TGCGCCAGCAGAGCTACTAGCGTTGGAGATACGCAGTATTTT	CASRATSVGDTQYF
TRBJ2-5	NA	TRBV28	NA	TGTGCCAGCAGTTCCGTTGGGGGGTTTGAAGAGACCCAGTACTTC	CASSSVGGFEETQYF
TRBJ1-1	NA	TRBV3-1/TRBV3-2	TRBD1	TGTGCCAGCAGCCCGTCGGGACAGCGCTTCTTGAGTACTGAAGCTTTCTTT	CASSPSGQRFLSTEAFF
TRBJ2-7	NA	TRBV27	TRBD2	TGTGCCAGCGGGAGACTAGCGGGAGACCGCAGCTCCTACGAGCAGTACTTC	CASGRLAGDRSSYEQYF
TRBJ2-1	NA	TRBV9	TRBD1	TGTGCCAGCAGCGTAGTGGGGACAGGGGACAATGAGCAGTTCTTC	CASSVVGTGDNEQFF
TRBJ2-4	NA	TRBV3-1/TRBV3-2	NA	TGTGCCAGTCGGGCCAAAAACATTCAGTACTTC	CASRAKNIQYF
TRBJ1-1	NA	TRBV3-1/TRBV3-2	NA	TGTGCCAGCAGCCAAGACGCAGGGATCCAAGCTTTCTTT	CASSQDAGIQAFF
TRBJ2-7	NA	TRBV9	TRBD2	TGTGCCAGCAGCGGGACTAGCGGGAGTTCCGAGCAGTACTTC	CASSGTSGSSEQYF
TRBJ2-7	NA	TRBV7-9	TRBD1	TGTGCCAGCAGCCCGGACAGGGGCGAGCAGTACTTC	CASSPDRGEQYF
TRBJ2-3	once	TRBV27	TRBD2	TGTGCCAGCAGTTTCGGACTAGCGGTCACAGATACGCAGTATTTT	CASSFGLAVTDTQYF
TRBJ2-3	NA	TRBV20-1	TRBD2	TGCAGTGCTAGTCTAGCGGTCTCTGGTACGCAGTATTTT	CSASLAVSGTQYF
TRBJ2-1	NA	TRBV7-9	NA	TGTGCCAGCAGACCGGGTCCGTCCGATGAGCAGTTCTTC	CASRPGPSDEQFF
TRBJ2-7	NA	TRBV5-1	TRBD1	TGCGCCAGCACTCCATCAGGGGGCTCCGAGCAGTACTTC	CASTPSGGSEQYF
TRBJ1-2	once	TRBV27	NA	TGTGCCAGCAGTTTATCCGGGTTGAAAGGAGGAACGGACTATGGCTACACCTTC	CASSLSGLKGGTDYGYTF
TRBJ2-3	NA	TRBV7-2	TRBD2	TGTGCCAGCAGCTTGACTAGCGGGAGGGGGAGCACAGATACGCAGTATTTT	CASSLTSGRGSTDTQYF
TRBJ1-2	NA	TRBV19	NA	TGTGCCAGTAGTACGGGTGTCGGCTACACCTTC	CASSTGVGYTF
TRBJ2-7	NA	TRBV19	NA	TGTGCCAGTAGCCCCAGGGGCTCCTACGAGCAGTACTTC	CASSPRGSYEQYF
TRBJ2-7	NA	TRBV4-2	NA	TGTGCCAGCAGCCAAGTCTTAGGGGCGGAGCAGTACTTC	CASSQVLGAEQYF
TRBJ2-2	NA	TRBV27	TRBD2	TGTGCCAGCGGAAGACTAGCGGGACGGGAGCTGTTTTTT	CASGRLAGRELFF
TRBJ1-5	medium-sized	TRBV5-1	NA	TGCGCCAGCAGCTTGGGCGGGGACAATCAGCCCCAGCATTTT	CASSLGGDNQPQHF
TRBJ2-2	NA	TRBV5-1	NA	TGCGCCAGCAGCTTGTACACAGGGTCTACCGGGGAGCTGTTTTTT	CASSLYTGSTGELFF
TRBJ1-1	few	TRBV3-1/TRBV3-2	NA	TGTGCCAGCAGCCGCCGGGGGGGAAGGGCTTTCTTT	CASSRRGGRAFF
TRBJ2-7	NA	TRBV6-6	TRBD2	TGTGCCAGCAGAGCGATGACTAGCGGGAGATACGAGCAGTACTTC	CASRAMTSGRYEQYF
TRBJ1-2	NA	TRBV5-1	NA	TGCGCCAGCAGCTTGGGCCAGTCCGCTAACTATGGCTACACCTTC	CASSLGQSANYGYTF
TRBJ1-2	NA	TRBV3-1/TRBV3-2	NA	TGTGCCAGCAGCCCCCTGGGGGCAGGCTATGGCTACACCTTC	CASSPLGAGYGYTF
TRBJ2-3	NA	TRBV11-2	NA	TGTGCCAGCAGCTTAGACGGGGTTAGCACAGATACGCAGTATTTT	CASSLDGVSTDTQYF
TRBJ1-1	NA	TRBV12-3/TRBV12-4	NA	TGTGCCAGCAGCTTCAGGGAAACTGAAGCTTTCTTT	CASSFRETEAFF